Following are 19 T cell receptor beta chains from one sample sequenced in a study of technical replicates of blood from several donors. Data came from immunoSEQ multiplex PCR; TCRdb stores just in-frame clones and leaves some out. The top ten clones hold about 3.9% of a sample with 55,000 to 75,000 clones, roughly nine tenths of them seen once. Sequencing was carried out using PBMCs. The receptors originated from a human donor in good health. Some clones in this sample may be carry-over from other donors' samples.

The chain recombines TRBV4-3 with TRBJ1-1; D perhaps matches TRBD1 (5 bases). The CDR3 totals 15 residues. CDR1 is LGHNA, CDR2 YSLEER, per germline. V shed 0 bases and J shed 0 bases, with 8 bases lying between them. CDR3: CASSQELGLNTEAFF. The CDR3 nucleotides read TGCGCCAGCAGCCAAGAGCTGGGGCTGAACACTGAAGCTTTCTTT.

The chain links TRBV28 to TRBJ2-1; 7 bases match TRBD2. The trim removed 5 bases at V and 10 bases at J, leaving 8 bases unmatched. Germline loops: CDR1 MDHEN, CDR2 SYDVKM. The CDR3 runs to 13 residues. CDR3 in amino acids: CASSHIAGVEQFF. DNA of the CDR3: TGTGCCAGCAGTCACATAGCGGGTGTGGAGCAGTTCTTC.

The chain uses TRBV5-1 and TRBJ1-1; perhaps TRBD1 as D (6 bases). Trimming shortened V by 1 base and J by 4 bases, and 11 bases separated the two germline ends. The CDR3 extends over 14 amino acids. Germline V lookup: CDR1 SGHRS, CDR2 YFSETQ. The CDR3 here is CASSLRVQGTEAFF. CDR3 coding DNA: TGCGCCAGCAGCTTGCGGGTACAGGGCACTGAAGCTTTCTTT.

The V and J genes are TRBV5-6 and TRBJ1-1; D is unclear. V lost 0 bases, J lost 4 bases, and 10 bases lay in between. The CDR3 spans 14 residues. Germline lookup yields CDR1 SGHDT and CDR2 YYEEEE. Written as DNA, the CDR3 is TGTGCCAGCAGCTTGGTAGGAGGGATCACTGAAGCTTTCTTT. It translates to CASSLVGGITEAFF.

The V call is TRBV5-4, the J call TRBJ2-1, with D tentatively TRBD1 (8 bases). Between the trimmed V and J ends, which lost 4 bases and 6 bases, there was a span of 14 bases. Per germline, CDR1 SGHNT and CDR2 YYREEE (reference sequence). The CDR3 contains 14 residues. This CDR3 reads CASSLQGEGNEQFF. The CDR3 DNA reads TGTGCCAGCAGCCTACAGGGGGAGGGCAATGAGCAGTTCTTC.

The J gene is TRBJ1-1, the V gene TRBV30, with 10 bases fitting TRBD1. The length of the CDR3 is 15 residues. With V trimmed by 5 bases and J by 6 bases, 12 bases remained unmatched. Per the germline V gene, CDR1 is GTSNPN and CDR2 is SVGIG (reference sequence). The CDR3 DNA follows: TGTGCCTGGGCCATTCCCGACAGGGGGCTCGCTGAAGCTTTCTTT. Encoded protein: CAWAIPDRGLAEAFF.

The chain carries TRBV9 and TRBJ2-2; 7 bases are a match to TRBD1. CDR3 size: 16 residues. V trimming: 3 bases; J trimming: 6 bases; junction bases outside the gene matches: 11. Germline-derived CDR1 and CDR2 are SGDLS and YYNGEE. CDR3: CASSAPGTASAGELFF. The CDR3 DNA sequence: TGTGCCAGCAGCGCCCCCGGGACAGCCTCAGCCGGGGAGCTGTTTTTT.

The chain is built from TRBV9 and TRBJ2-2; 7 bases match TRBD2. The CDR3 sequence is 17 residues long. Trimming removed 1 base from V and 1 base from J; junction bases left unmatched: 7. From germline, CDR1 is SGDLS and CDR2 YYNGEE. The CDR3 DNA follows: TGTGCCAGCAGCGTAAGACTCGGACTAGTGAACACCGGGGAGCTGTTTTTT. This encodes CASSVRLGLVNTGELFF.

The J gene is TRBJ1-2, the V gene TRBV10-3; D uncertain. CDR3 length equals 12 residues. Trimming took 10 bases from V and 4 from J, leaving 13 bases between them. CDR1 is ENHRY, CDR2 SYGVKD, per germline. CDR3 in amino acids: CATGQAFYGYTF. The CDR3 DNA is TGTGCCACTGGGCAGGCATTCTATGGCTACACCTTC.

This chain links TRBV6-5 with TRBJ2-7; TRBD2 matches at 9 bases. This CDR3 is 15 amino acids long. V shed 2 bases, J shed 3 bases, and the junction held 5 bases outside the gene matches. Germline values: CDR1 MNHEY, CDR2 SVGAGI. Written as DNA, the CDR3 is TGTGCCAGCAGTTACGCGTCTAGCGGGAACTACGAGCAGTACTTC. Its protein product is CASSYASSGNYEQYF.

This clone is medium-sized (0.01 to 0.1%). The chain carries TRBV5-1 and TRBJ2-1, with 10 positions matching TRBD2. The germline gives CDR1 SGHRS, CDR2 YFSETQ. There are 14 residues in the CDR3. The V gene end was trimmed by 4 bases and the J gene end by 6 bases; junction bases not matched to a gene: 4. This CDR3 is CASSRSGGFNEQFF. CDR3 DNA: TGCGCCAGCAGCCGTAGCGGGGGGTTCAATGAGCAGTTCTTC.

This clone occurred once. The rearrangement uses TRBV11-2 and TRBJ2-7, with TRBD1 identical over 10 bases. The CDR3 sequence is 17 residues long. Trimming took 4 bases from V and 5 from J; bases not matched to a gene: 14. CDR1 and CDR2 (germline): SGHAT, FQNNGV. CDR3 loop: CASSSPDWDRGFNEQYF. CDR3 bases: TGTGCCAGCAGCTCCCCGGATTGGGACAGGGGTTTTAACGAGCAGTACTTC.

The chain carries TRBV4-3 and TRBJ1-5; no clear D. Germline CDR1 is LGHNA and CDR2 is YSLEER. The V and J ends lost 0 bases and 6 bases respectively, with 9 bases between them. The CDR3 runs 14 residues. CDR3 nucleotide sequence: TGCGCCAGCAGCCAAGATCTGGGAGGTCAGCCCCAGCATTTT. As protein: CASSQDLGGQPQHF.

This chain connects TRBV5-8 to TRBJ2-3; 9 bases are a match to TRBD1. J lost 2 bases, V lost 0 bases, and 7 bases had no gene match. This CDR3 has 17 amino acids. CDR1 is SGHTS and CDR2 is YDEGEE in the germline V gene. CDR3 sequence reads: CASSLGETGGSTDTQYF. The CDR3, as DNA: TGTGCCAGCAGCTTGGGGGAGACAGGGGGTTCCACAGATACGCAGTATTTT.

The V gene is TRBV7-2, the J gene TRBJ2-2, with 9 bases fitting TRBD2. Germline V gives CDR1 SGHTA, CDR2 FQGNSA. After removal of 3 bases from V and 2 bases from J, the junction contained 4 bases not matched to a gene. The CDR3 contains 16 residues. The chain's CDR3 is CASSFLAGTNTGELFF. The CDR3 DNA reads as TGTGCCAGCAGCTTTCTAGCGGGGACAAACACCGGGGAGCTGTTTTTT.

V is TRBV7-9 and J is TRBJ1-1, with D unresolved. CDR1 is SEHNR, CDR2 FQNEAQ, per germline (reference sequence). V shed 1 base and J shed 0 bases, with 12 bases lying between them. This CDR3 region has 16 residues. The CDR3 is CASSLESYSLNTEAFF. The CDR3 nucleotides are TGTGCCAGCAGCTTAGAGTCCTACAGCTTGAACACTGAAGCTTTCTTT.

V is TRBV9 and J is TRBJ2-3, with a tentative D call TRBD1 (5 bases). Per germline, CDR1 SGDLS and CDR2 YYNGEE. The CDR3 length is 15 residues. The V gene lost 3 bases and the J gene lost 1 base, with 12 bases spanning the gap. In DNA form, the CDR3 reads TGTGCCAGCAGCGAGACAGATGGGGGCACAGATACGCAGTATTTT. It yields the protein CASSETDGGTDTQYF.

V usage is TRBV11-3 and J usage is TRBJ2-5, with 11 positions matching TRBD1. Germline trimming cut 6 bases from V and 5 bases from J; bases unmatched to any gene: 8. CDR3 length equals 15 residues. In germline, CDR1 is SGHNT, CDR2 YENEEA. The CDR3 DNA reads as TGTGCCAGCAGTTCCGGACAGGGGGCGTGGGAGACCCAGTACTTC. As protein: CASSSGQGAWETQYF.

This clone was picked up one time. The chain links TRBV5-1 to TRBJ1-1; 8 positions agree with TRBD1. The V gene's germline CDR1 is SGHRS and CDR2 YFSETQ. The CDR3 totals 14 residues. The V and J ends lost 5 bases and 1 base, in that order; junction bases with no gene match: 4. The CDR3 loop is CASRSGTGNTEAFF. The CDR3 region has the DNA TGCGCCAGCAGGTCCGGGACAGGGAACACTGAAGCTTTCTTT.